These 27 T cell receptor beta chains share one sample of origin, sequenced in a study of T cell responses to AZD1222 COVID-19 vaccine. Sequencing was performed with immunoSEQ multiplex PCR; in TCRdb, only in-frame clones are kept and a portion is missing. This sample has some 66,000 clones, with 89% found just once. The sequencing used peripheral blood, collected 28 days after the second AZD1222 dose. The origin of the receptors is an adult who received the AZD1222 COVID-19 vaccine.

Here the CDR3 reads CASRASGESPLHF. The DNA for the CDR3 is TGTGCCAGCAGGGCCTCAGGGGAATCACCCCTCCACTTT. J is TRBJ1-6 and V is TRBV28, with D maybe TRBD1 (6 bases). The CDR3 has 13 amino acids. With 6 bases removed from V and 10 bases from J, the gap between germline ends came to 13 bases. The germline gives CDR1 MDHEN, CDR2 SYDVKM. Full variable domain (missing parts from reference TRBV28 and TRBJ1-6): DVKVTQSSRYLVKRTGEKVFLECVQDMDHENMFWYRQDPGLGLRLIYFSYDVKMKEKGDIPEGYSVSREKKERFSLILESASTNQTSMYLCASRASGESPLHFGNGTRLTVT.

The chain couples TRBV15 to TRBJ1-2; the match to TRBD1 covers 7 bases. Germline CDR1 is LNHNV and CDR2 is YYDKDF (reference sequence). J was trimmed by 5 bases and V by 0 bases; bases with no gene match: 3. This CDR3 has 14 residues. CDR3 loop: CATSRDLGQYGYTF. DNA of the CDR3: TGTGCCACCAGCAGAGATTTGGGACAGTATGGCTACACCTTC.

The chain uses TRBV30 and TRBJ2-2; D not resolved. This CDR3 region has 15 residues. Germline loops: CDR1 GTSNPN, CDR2 SVGIG (reference sequence). V was cut by 2 bases and J by 1 base, with 11 bases left in between. The CDR3 region is CAWSRAGRNTGELFF. The CDR3 nucleotides are TGTGCCTGGAGTAGGGCTGGTAGGAACACCGGGGAGCTGTTTTTT.

The chain uses TRBV19 and TRBJ2-2, with D hard to call. Germline V lookup: CDR1 LNHDA, CDR2 SQIVND (reference sequence). The CDR3 runs to 15 residues. The ends were cut back, 4 bases at V and 4 bases at J, with 13 bases in the middle. The CDR3: CASSKGMGGTGELFF. Here the CDR3 DNA reads TGTGCCAGTAGTAAGGGAATGGGTGGCACCGGGGAGCTGTTTTTT.

The gene calls are TRBV11-1 and TRBJ2-5; perhaps D is TRBD1 or TRBD2 (5 bases each). Germline CDR1 reads SGHAT; CDR2 reads FQDESV (reference sequence). The CDR3 is made up of 15 amino acids. V was shortened by 3 bases and J by 5 bases, with 16 bases between the two germline ends. This CDR3 reads CASSFSGTGEETQYF. The CDR3 nucleotides read TGTGCCAGCAGCTTCTCCGGGACCGGAGAGGAGACCCAGTACTTC.

The gene calls are TRBV6-5 and TRBJ1-1; D possibly corresponds to TRBD1 (5 bases). Trimming removed 7 bases from V and 1 base from J, with 16 bases in between. This CDR3 has 15 amino acids. The germline V gene encodes CDR1 MNHEY and CDR2 SVGAGI. The CDR3: CASTSSGRKNTEAFF. CDR3 DNA: TGTGCCAGCACTAGTTCGGGACGGAAGAACACTGAAGCTTTCTTT.

The V gene is TRBV7-2, the J gene TRBJ2-6; no clear D. The CDR3 totals 16 residues. Germline assignment: CDR1 SGHTA and CDR2 FQGNSA. The V end was cut by 1 base, the J end by 2 bases, with 9 bases between. CDR3 DNA sequence: TGTGCCAGCAGCTTAGGGGTTGGGACTGGGGCCAACGTCCTGACTTTC. Amino acid sequence: CASSLGVGTGANVLTF.

This sequence joins TRBV29-1 and TRBJ1-4; 8 nucleotides line up with TRBD1. In germline, CDR1 is SQVTM, CDR2 ANQGSEA. The CDR3 runs 13 residues. Unmatched junction bases numbered 9, after V lost 7 bases and J lost 8 bases. CDR3 region: CSAQTGVGEKLFF. In DNA, the CDR3 is TGCAGCGCACAGACAGGGGTTGGAGAAAAACTGTTTTTT.

This clone was recorded only once. This chain connects TRBV11-2 to TRBJ2-1; possible D gene TRBD1, 6 bases. Trimming removed 3 bases at V and 8 bases at J, with 11 bases between. There are 13 residues in the CDR3. Germline V CDR1 and CDR2: SGHAT, FQNNGV. The CDR3 DNA follows: TGTGCCAGCAGCTTTGGTGGGGGCTATGAGCAGTTCTTC. Its protein is CASSFGGGYEQFF.

V gene TRBV15 combines with J gene TRBJ1-6; the D gene is possibly TRBD1 (5 bases). CDR3 length: 16 amino acids. Between the trimmed V and J ends, which lost 3 bases and 6 bases, there was a span of 15 bases. CDR1 is LNHNV, CDR2 YYDKDF, per germline (reference sequence). The CDR3 region has the DNA TGTGCCACCAGCAGCTTATTAGGGGCCAGTAATTCACCCCTCCACTTT. This translates into CATSSLLGASNSPLHF.

This clone was counted a few times. The chain couples TRBV19 to TRBJ1-1; D uncertain. Germline V lookup: CDR1 LNHDA, CDR2 SQIVND (reference sequence). This CDR3 region has 14 residues. V was shortened by 1 base and J by 6 bases, with 12 bases between the two germline ends. The CDR3 DNA follows: TGTGCCAGTAGTATAGGATCGGGTTTCCCTGAAGCTTTCTTT. As protein: CASSIGSGFPEAFF.

The V and J genes are TRBV6-5 and TRBJ1-4; D is unresolved. The CDR3 contains 14 residues. The V end lost 3 bases, the J end lost 6 bases, and 11 bases lay between the germline ends. Germline CDR1 and CDR2: MNHEY and SVGAGI. Here the CDR3 DNA reads TGTGCCAGCAGTTATAGGGTGAGAGATGAAAAACTGTTTTTT. Translated, it gives CASSYRVRDEKLFF.

V and J are TRBV6-5 and TRBJ1-3; a weak D match, TRBD1 (6 bases). Deletions cut 4 bases from V and 4 bases from J, with 17 bases between. CDR3 length: 16 amino acids. CDR1 is MNHEY, CDR2 SVGAGI, per germline. CDR3: CASSSNRVTIGNTIYF. The CDR3 DNA sequence: TGTGCCAGCAGTTCCAACAGGGTCACGATCGGAAACACCATATATTTT.

This chain links TRBV5-4 with TRBJ1-4; 9 nucleotides match TRBD1. The CDR3 contains 15 residues. Germline-derived CDR1 and CDR2 are SGHNT and YYREEE (reference sequence). Trimming at V came to 0 bases and at J to 7 bases, leaving 4 bases not matched to a gene. CDR3 protein: CASSLETGGSEKLFF. DNA for the CDR3: TGTGCCAGCAGCTTGGAAACAGGGGGCAGTGAAAAACTGTTTTTT.

The chain joins TRBV7-9 to TRBJ1-4; the D is unclear. The CDR3 length is 12 residues. The germline V and J ends were trimmed by 4 bases and 2 bases, with 2 bases remaining between them. Germline loops: CDR1 SEHNR, CDR2 FQNEAQ (reference sequence). CDR3 sequence: CASSSTNEKLFF. CDR3 bases: TGTGCCAGCAGCTCTACTAATGAAAAACTGTTTTTT.

The rearrangement joins TRBV10-3 to TRBJ2-2, with 12 bases fitting TRBD2. The CDR3 is 15 residues long. The V gene end was trimmed by 11 bases and the J gene end by 6 bases; junction bases not matched to a gene: 10. CDR1 is ENHRY and CDR2 is SYGVKD in the germline V gene. The CDR3 nucleotides are TGTGCCTCCCGGGGGACTAGCGGGTTGTCCGGGGAGCTGTTTTTT. It yields the protein CASRGTSGLSGELFF.

The chain employs TRBV27 and TRBJ2-7; 8 bases map to TRBD1. This CDR3 spans 14 amino acids. J lost 2 bases, V lost 6 bases, and 6 bases had no gene match. CDR1 is MNHEY and CDR2 is SMNVEV in the germline V gene (reference sequence). The CDR3 is CASSQTGAPYEQYF. For the CDR3, the DNA is TGTGCCAGCAGCCAGACAGGGGCCCCCTACGAGCAGTACTTC.

The chain is built from TRBV7-3 and TRBJ2-2; the D is unclear. The CDR3 is 12 amino acids. The V gene lost 2 bases and the J gene lost 6 bases, with 4 bases spanning the gap. The germline gives CDR1 SGHTA, CDR2 FQGTGA. This CDR3 reads CASSLVPGELFF. Written as DNA, the CDR3 is TGTGCCAGCAGCTTAGTACCCGGGGAGCTGTTTTTT.

CDR3: CSFLFRDRGDNEQFF. The CDR3 nucleotides are TGCAGCTTTCTATTCCGGGACAGGGGGGACAATGAGCAGTTCTTC. The V call is TRBV29-1, the J call TRBJ2-1; 11 bases agree with TRBD1. The CDR3 is 15 amino acids. Germline V gene lookup returns CDR1 SQVTM and CDR2 ANQGSEA. Unmatched junction bases numbered 11, after V lost 8 bases and J lost 5 bases.

The chain has TRBV7-2 and TRBJ2-2, with TRBD1 as a possible D gene (6 bases). CDR1 and CDR2 from the germline V gene are SGHTA and FQGNSA. Between the trimmed V and J ends, which lost 2 bases and 3 bases, there was a span of 16 bases. The length of the CDR3 is 17 residues. DNA for the CDR3: TGTGCCAGCAGCTTATTTGGGTTGGGGGCCGACACCGGGGAGCTGTTTTTT. It is translated as CASSLFGLGADTGELFF.

The chain carries TRBV7-8 and TRBJ1-2; TRBD1 matches at 10 bases. V shed 5 bases and J 3 bases; nucleotides not matched to a gene: 3. This CDR3 spans 14 amino acids. Germline loops: CDR1 SGHVS, CDR2 FQNEAQ. This chain's CDR3 is CASSIGQGDYGYTF. CDR3 nucleotide sequence: TGTGCCAGCAGCATTGGACAGGGGGACTATGGCTACACCTTC.

The CDR3 DNA follows: TGTGCCAGCAGCCAAGGGTTATTCGGGCGGAACTATGGCTACACCTTC. It specifies CASSQGLFGRNYGYTF. The J gene is TRBJ1-2, the V gene TRBV3-1 (or the pseudogene TRBV3-2); no clear D. Trimming shortened V by 1 base and J by 2 bases, and 14 bases separated the two germline ends. Germline V gene sequence: CDR1 LGHDT, CDR2 YNNKEL (reference sequence). CDR3 length: 16 amino acids.

V and J are TRBV20-1 and TRBJ1-2; D unresolved. Per germline, CDR1 DFQATT and CDR2 SNEGSKA (reference sequence). The CDR3 loop spans 13 amino acids. The V gene lost 3 bases and the J gene lost 8 bases, with 16 bases spanning the gap. CDR3 in DNA: TGCAGTGCTAGTTGGGCTACCCGTATAGGCTACACCTTC. Translation gives CSASWATRIGYTF.

This chain links TRBV12-5 with TRBJ2-7; D may be TRBD1 (5 bases). Germline assignment: CDR1 LGHNT and CDR2 FRNRAP. The CDR3 totals 13 residues. V was clipped by 6 bases and J by 0 bases, with 9 bases between them. The CDR3 spells CASGSDTSYEQYF. Here the CDR3 DNA reads TGTGCTAGTGGCTCGGACACCTCCTACGAGCAGTACTTC.

The chain uses TRBV6-5 and TRBJ2-5; 7 bases agree with TRBD1. From germline, CDR1 is MNHEY and CDR2 SVGAGI. The CDR3 has 15 amino acids. The junction had 10 bases not matched to a gene; V was cut back by 4 bases and J by 5 bases. CDR3 DNA: TGTGCCAGCAGTTCCCGATTCGACAGGGTTGAGACCCAGTACTTC. Residues: CASSSRFDRVETQYF.

The chain couples TRBV6-6 to TRBJ1-1; D remains unclear. The V and J ends lost 4 bases and 4 bases respectively, with 10 bases between them. Germline V CDR1 and CDR2: MNHNY, SVGAGI (reference sequence). The CDR3 has 13 residues. CDR3 in amino acids: CASSSTLGTEAFF. CDR3 bases: TGTGCCAGCAGTTCCACCCTGGGCACTGAAGCTTTCTTT.

V is TRBV7-2 and J is TRBJ2-1, with D possibly matching TRBD2 (5 bases). Trimming took off 7 bases at V and 9 bases at J, with 19 bases between the two ends. The CDR3 sequence is 14 residues long. Germline assignment: CDR1 SGHTA and CDR2 FQGNSA. The CDR3 bases are TGTGCCAGCACCCGTCCCGGCGGGTTCGGTGAGCAGTTCTTC. This sequence encodes CASTRPGGFGEQFF.